These 19 T cell receptor beta chains share one sample of origin, sequenced in a study of cytomegalovirus exposure and HLA in healthy donors. PCR employed 60 Vbeta and 13 Jbeta primers. Produced via immunoSEQ multiplex PCR; TCRdb's table is partial and in-frame only. The sample consists of approximately 170,000 clones, about 75% of them appearing once. The sequenced material came from PBMCs. These receptors originate from a male donor in good health and CMV-seronegative.

V gene TRBV6-5 combines with J gene TRBJ1-5, with 7 bases fitting TRBD1. The germline CDR1 and CDR2 sequences are MNHEY and SVGAGI. J gave up 5 bases and V 5 bases, and 6 bases lay outside the gene matches. This CDR3 region has 14 residues. The CDR3 sequence: CASSPGQIHQPQHF. CDR3 in DNA: TGTGCCAGCAGTCCGGGACAGATTCATCAGCCCCAGCATTTT.

Concerning this clone itself: The junction shows a germline mismatch at one end, possibly a read error. The chain combines TRBV5-6 with TRBJ2-1; TRBD2 agrees at 7 bases. Germline V CDR1 and CDR2: SGHDT, YYEEEE. The CDR3 consists of 16 residues. Written as DNA, the CDR3 is TGTGCCAGCAGCTTCCCCGGGAGGATGTCCTGCAATGAGCAGTTCTTC. Translated: CASSFPGRMSCNEQFF.

The gene calls are TRBV5-1 and TRBJ2-5; TRBD1 agrees at 12 bases. Germline V gene sequence: CDR1 SGHRS, CDR2 YFSETQ. V was pared by 2 bases and J by 5 bases, with 7 bases of the junction left unmatched. The CDR3 is 16 amino acids. CDR3 in DNA: TGCGCCAGCAGCTTCATGGGACAGGGGGCTTGGGAGACCCAGTACTTC. Residues: CASSFMGQGAWETQYF.

The chain carries TRBV7-9 and TRBJ2-7; the match to TRBD1 covers 9 bases. From germline, CDR1 is SEHNR and CDR2 FQNEAQ (reference sequence). With V trimmed by 0 bases and J by 3 bases, 12 bases remained unmatched. CDR3 length: 18 residues. This chain's CDR3 is CASSLASRDRDPFYEQYF. CDR3 sequence (DNA): TGTGCCAGCAGCTTAGCGTCCCGGGACAGGGACCCCTTCTACGAGCAGTACTTC.

CDR3 sequence (DNA): TGTGCCAGCAGGCCACGAGGCGGGGGTCAGCCCCAGCATTTT. This codes for CASRPRGGGQPQHF. The rearrangement joins TRBV28 to TRBJ1-5; TRBD1 might be the D (5 bases). Germline-derived CDR1 and CDR2 are MDHEN and SYDVKM. V shed 6 bases and J shed 6 bases, with 15 bases lying between them. The CDR3 totals 14 residues.

The sample holds a few counts of this clone. The chain couples TRBV27 to TRBJ1-5; a possible D gene is TRBD1 (6 bases). This CDR3 is built from 14 residues. Trimming cost V 8 bases and J 5 bases, with 16 bases left between them. Germline V CDR1 and CDR2: MNHEY, SMNVEV (reference sequence). The CDR3 DNA sequence: TGTGCCAGCCCGGGGGGCAGTCTCTATCAGCCCCAGCATTTT. Translation: CASPGGSLYQPQHF.

This sequence joins TRBV6-4 and TRBJ2-3, with D perhaps matching TRBD1 (5 bases). This CDR3 contains 15 residues. Germline V lookup: CDR1 MRHNA, CDR2 SNTAGT. Trimming stripped 6 bases from V and 0 bases from J, with 13 bases between. Here the CDR3 reads CASSQRQWSTDTQYF. CDR3 nucleotides: TGTGCCAGCAGCCAAAGACAGTGGAGCACAGATACGCAGTATTTT.

This chain uses TRBV2 with TRBJ1-4, with D maybe TRBD1 (5 bases). CDR3 length: 15 amino acids. Germline CDR1 and CDR2: SNHLY and FYNNEI. V lost 6 bases to trimming and J lost 0 bases, with 11 bases between them. Here the CDR3 DNA reads TGTGCCAGCAGAGCTCAGACAGCAACTAATGAAAAACTGTTTTTT. Its protein is CASRAQTATNEKLFF.

The chain combines TRBV5-4 with TRBJ1-2, with 11 bases that match TRBD1. CDR3 length: 13 amino acids. Trimming removed 5 bases from V and 6 bases from J; junction bases left unmatched: 3. The germline V gene encodes CDR1 SGHNT and CDR2 YYREEE (reference sequence). The CDR3 DNA is TGTGCCAGCAGACGGGACAGGGGGGATGGCTACACCTTC. Protein product: CASRRDRGDGYTF. Full variable domain (rest looked up from reference TRBV5-4 and TRBJ1-2): ETGVTQSPTHLIKTRGQQVTLRCSSQSGHNTVSWYQQALGQGPQFIFQYYREEENGRGNFPPRFSGLQFPNYSSELNVNALELDDSALYLCASRRDRGDGYTFGSGTRLTVV.

As to this clone: Different DNA sequences within this sample yield the same CDR3. V is TRBV30 and J is TRBJ1-5; D is undetermined. CDR1 and CDR2 (germline): GTSNPN, SVGIG (reference sequence). The CDR3 has 13 residues. V gave up 5 bases and J gave up 3 bases, with 11 bases separating them. The CDR3 DNA sequence: TGTGCCTGGTCTAGGCGGTCCAATCAGCCCCAGCATTTT. Its protein product is CAWSRRSNQPQHF.

This clone appeared once. The chain couples TRBV6-6 to TRBJ2-2; D might be TRBD2 (5 bases). This CDR3 is built from 12 residues. V lost 6 bases and J 5 bases, leaving 7 bases between the germline ends. Germline CDR1 and CDR2: MNHNY and SVGAGI (reference sequence). The DNA of the CDR3 is TGTGCCAGCAGCTTAGCGACCGGGGAGCTGTTTTTT. Its protein is CASSLATGELFF.

CDR3 amino acids: CASSARAGAIREQYF. Here the CDR3 DNA reads TGTGCCAGCAGTGCCCGGGCAGGGGCCATACGCGAGCAGTACTTC. This chain connects TRBV2 to TRBJ2-7, with D possibly matching TRBD1 (6 bases). CDR3 size: 15 residues. The V end was cut by 4 bases, the J end by 6 bases, with 19 bases between. CDR1 and CDR2 from the germline V gene are SNHLY and FYNNEI.

This clone has only a few counts. The V and J genes are TRBV6-6 and TRBJ2-1; D not certain. Per the germline V gene, CDR1 is MNHNY and CDR2 is SVGAGI (reference sequence). The CDR3 extends over 13 amino acids. Deletions cut 0 bases from V and 6 bases from J, with 6 bases between. The CDR3 DNA sequence: TGTGCCAGCAGTTACTCGGGCAGCAATGAGCAGTTCTTC. It specifies CASSYSGSNEQFF.

The chain combines TRBV11-2 with TRBJ2-1, with D perhaps TRBD2 (6 bases). The CDR3 is made up of 14 amino acids. Trimming removed 5 bases from V and 6 bases from J, with 14 bases in between. Germline CDR1 and CDR2: SGHAT and FQNNGV. The CDR3 spells CASSLEAGRNEQFF. In nucleotides, the CDR3 is TGTGCCAGCAGCCTGGAGGCGGGACGCAATGAGCAGTTCTTC.

The genes are TRBV5-6 and TRBJ2-5, with D possibly matching TRBD1 (5 bases). Germline loops: CDR1 SGHDT, CDR2 YYEEEE. The V end lost 4 bases, the J end lost 4 bases, and 14 bases lay between the germline ends. This CDR3 contains 14 residues. CDR3 in amino acids: CASSPDGRAETQYF. The CDR3 nucleotides are TGTGCCAGCAGCCCCGACGGCAGGGCAGAGACCCAGTACTTC.

Only a few counts were recorded for this clone. J is TRBJ2-7 and V is TRBV6-5; 7 bases are a match to TRBD1. With V trimmed by 6 bases and J by 0 bases, 5 bases remained unmatched. The CDR3 sequence is 14 residues long. Germline-derived CDR1 and CDR2 are MNHEY and SVGAGI. The CDR3 DNA reads as TGTGCCAGCAGCCGACAGGGCCCCTCCTACGAGCAGTACTTC. Its translation is CASSRQGPSYEQYF.

CDR3 DNA sequence: TGTGCCATCAGTGAGTCTCCGGGACAGGGCTTGGGTGGCTACACCTTC. Translating it yields CAISESPGQGLGGYTF. This sequence joins TRBV10-3 and TRBJ1-2, with 9 positions matching TRBD1. Losses at the gene ends were 0 bases for V and 7 bases for J; bases not matched to a gene: 9. From germline, CDR1 is ENHRY and CDR2 SYGVKD. This CDR3 has 16 amino acids.

This chain uses TRBV5-1 with TRBJ2-5, with 7 bases that match TRBD1. The tail of the sequence fits TRBJ2-7 better, so the J call may be wrong. From germline, CDR1 is SGHRS and CDR2 YFSETQ. This CDR3 spans 13 amino acids. The CDR3: CASSEQGSSEQYF. CDR3 sequence (DNA): TGCGCCAGCAGCGAACAGGGGTCGTCCGAGCAGTACTTC.

The chain couples TRBV30 to TRBJ1-5; D call uncertain. Trimming left V 3 bases short and J 5 bases short, with 8 bases between. Germline CDR1 reads GTSNPN; CDR2 reads SVGIG (reference sequence). CDR3 length equals 12 residues. For the CDR3, the DNA is TGTGCCTGGAGGGCGGGCGATCAGCCCCAGCATTTT. This encodes CAWRAGDQPQHF.